This T cell receptor (beta chain) stems from a study of persistence of HIV-infected CD4 T cells. Study context: Multiple blood draws of up to roughly 200 mL, except a couple of donors with single leukapheresis. Anti-CD3/anti-CD28 beads activated more cells than antigen stimulation did.

This clone appeared a single time. Antigen: not known. V lost 4 bases, J lost 3 bases, and 15 bases lay in between. CDR3 length equals 15 residues. CDR1 and CDR2 from the germline V gene are KGHSH and LQKENI. Nonspecific anti-CD3/anti-CD28 bead stimulation represents the broad CD4+ T cell repertoire. CD4+ T cells upregulating both CD40 ligand and CD69 were sorted as responding cells. Donors had CD4+ T cell counts above 400 cells/uL and were CMV-seropositive. The libraries were made with immunoSEQ version 4 in survey mode. Sequencing was performed with immunoSEQ multiplex PCR; in TCRdb, only in-frame clones are kept and a portion is missing. The repertoire holds about 46,000 clones, with around 90% as singletons.

This TCR was sampled from an adult woman with HIV who was CMV-seropositive. The genes are TRBV18 and TRBJ1-1; no firm D call. The sequences come from CD4+ T cells sorted from PBMCs after approximately 18-hour stimulation, collected from a patient who received antiretroviral therapy. The CDR3 DNA follows: TGTGCCAGCTCACTATTTGGGGATAGTGACACTGAAGCTTTCTTT. Its protein product is CASSLFGDSDTEAFF.